These T cell receptor beta chains were read from a single sample in a study of graft-versus-host responses after intestinal transplantation. Method: immunoSEQ multiplex PCR; TCRdb's copy keeps in-frame clones and lacks some. The repertoire consists of approximately 70,000 clones, with more than 80% occurring once and the leading ten covering roughly 2.6%. These receptors' targets are unknown. Sequencing was performed on unstimulated CD8+ T cells sorted from spleen or lymph node cells, taken before intestinal transplant. The origin of the receptors is a human donor who received an intestinal transplant. CDR3s include the opening cysteine and the closing phenylalanine or tryptophan. The size of a clone is reported for some rows only, either as once, few or many, or as a class for expanded clones.

v_gene	abundance	j_gene	CDR3aa
TRBV5-6	few	TRBJ1-6	CASSLARVSSYNSPLHF
TRBV7-9	-	TRBJ2-1	CASSLEGWDEQFF
TRBV7-8	-	TRBJ2-7	CASSSSGGREEQYF
TRBV5-7	-	TRBJ2-7	CASSLGGGLAVYEQYF
TRBV29-1	-	TRBJ2-7	CSVGGGDGYEQYF
TRBV4-1	-	TRBJ2-2	CASSQGQGETGELFF
TRBV28	-	TRBJ2-2	CASSLLTGNTGELFF
TRBV5-6	-	TRBJ1-2	CASSLGTGDHGYTF
TRBV4-2	-	TRBJ1-2	CASSPYRGSSYGYTF
TRBV4-1	-	TRBJ1-1	CASSRGLLTGKAFF
TRBV6-1	few	TRBJ1-2	CASSEQTNYGYTF
TRBV19	once	TRBJ2-3	CASSIAPLLAGRLVADTQYF
TRBV5-1	once	TRBJ2-2	CASSVVGGELFF
TRBV27	-	TRBJ2-5	CASSDSRGLWQETQYF
TRBV7-9	-	TRBJ1-1	CASSLGGQMNTEAFF
TRBV5-5	-	TRBJ1-1	CASSIQGTEAFF
TRBV11-2	-	TRBJ2-7	CASSLRLGDNEQYF
TRBV27	-	TRBJ1-2	CASSFFYQAHDGYTF
TRBV9	-	TRBJ2-3	CASSVQEGEPHGTQYF
TRBV18	-	TRBJ2-5	CASSPPGGRQYF
TRBV9	-	TRBJ2-3	CASSAHRTSADTQYF
TRBV28	-	TRBJ2-1	CASSLSGGVGYNEQFF
TRBV5-1	once	TRBJ2-7	CASSLAGPRPMEQYF
TRBV14	-	TRBJ2-7	CASSQIVGDEQYF
TRBV4-2	-	TRBJ2-1	CASSVERDSSYNEQFF
TRBV7-9	-	TRBJ1-4	CASRAWGLENEKLFF
TRBV28	-	TRBJ2-7	CASSGRTGGSYEQYF
TRBV27	-	TRBJ2-1	CASSLGLAGDCEQFF
TRBV9	-	TRBJ2-2	CASSVAGLAGVGTGELFF
TRBV7-3	-	TRBJ2-5	CASSSTGTTGETQYF
TRBV7-2	-	TRBJ2-7	CASRAVGGLVYEQYF
TRBV13	-	TRBJ2-7	CASSLGGPTRPEQYF
TRBV6-5	-	TRBJ2-1	CASSFNLVNEQFF
TRBV4-1	-	-	CASSQVEGPYEQYF
TRBV27	-	TRBJ2-7	CASSLSAGYEQYF
TRBV5-8	-	TRBJ2-3	CASSSTLEAGGTDTQYF
TRBV25-1	-	TRBJ1-3	CASSPGGGRHTIYF
TRBV27	once	TRBJ2-7	CASSTGRTTGEQYF
TRBV30	-	TRBJ2-1	CAWSGVLTRDRGPLDEQFF
TRBV6-5	-	TRBJ1-6	CASSYGTGGTNSPLHF
TRBV28	-	TRBJ2-1	CASGGESWNEQFF
TRBV29-1	-	TRBJ2-2	CSVVKGVTGELFF